This TCR beta chain is drawn from a study of OX40 agonist ivuxolimab in advanced cancers. Overall study: Hepatocellular carcinoma, melanoma, renal cell or head and neck cancer was diagnosed in the dose-escalation patients. Three patients responded partially, comprising one with hepatocellular carcinoma and two with cutaneous melanoma.

Concerning this clone itself: As yet, its antigen is unknown.

Study-wide points: By week 6 at 0.1 to 3.0 mg/kg, blood CD4+ and CD8+ T cells had expanded clonally.

At cycle 4 day 1, cycle 7 day 1, and baseline, blood was sampled. CDR1 and CDR2 from the germline V gene are SNHLY and FYNNEI. With 7 bases removed from V and 2 bases from J, the gap between germline ends came to 12 bases. This CDR3 is 13 amino acids long. Here immunoSEQ multiplex PCR was the method, and the copy in TCRdb shows in-frame clones only, minus some. The sample comprises around 40,000 clones, about 90% of which are singletons, and more than 13% rests with the top ten. This rearrangement joins TRBV2 to TRBJ2-7, with D unresolved. The receptor was isolated from an adult with an advanced solid tumor such as melanoma, head and neck, liver or kidney cancer. Sequencing was performed on CD4+ or CD8+ T cells sorted from blood, taken in a trial of the OX40 agonist ivuxolimab. CDR3 amino acids: CASIQVLTYEQYF. CDR3 DNA: TGTGCCAGCATACAAGTACTAACCTACGAGCAGTACTTC.